This TCR beta chain emerged from a study of response to subunit inactivated influenza vaccine. This CDR3 region has 15 residues. With 11 bases clipped from V and 4 bases from J, the junction kept 11 bases outside the gene matches. TCRdb ran MiXCR on the RT-PCR reads and lists one entry per CDR3 protein. The repertoire includes 650,000 to 800,000 distinct CDR3 sequences, approximately 15% of them detected once, and 6% to 8% sits in the top ten. This sample comprised PBMCs from blood, obtained 14 to 15 days before vaccination. The receptor's source is a man in his fifties who received an inactivated influenza vaccine. V gene TRBV12-3 or TRBV12-4 combines with J gene TRBJ2-5, with 12 nucleotides matching TRBD1. CDR3 DNA: TGTGCCGATAGTTTCGGGACAGGGGGCTCAGAGACCCAGTACTTC. Protein product: CADSFGTGGSETQYF.